Following are 8 T cell receptor beta chains from one sample sequenced in a study of control samples from healthy donors and cancer patients. This table comes from immunoSEQ multiplex PCR, and its TCRdb copy is limited to in-frame clones, with some not included. This table has 150,000 to 200,000 clones, around 88% appearing once. The sequenced sample consisted of blood. Receptors were obtained from a young woman in good health.

This clone was seen just once. The V call is TRBV7-9, the J call TRBJ2-3; the D is unclear. Trimming removed 5 bases at V and 1 base at J, with 1 base between. CDR3 length equals 11 residues. The germline V gene has CDR1 SEHNR and CDR2 FQNEAQ (reference sequence). This chain's CDR3 is CASSRTDTQYF. The CDR3, as DNA: TGTGCCAGCAGCCGCACAGATACGCAGTATTTT.

This sequence joins TRBV7-9 and TRBJ2-7; tentatively, D is TRBD2 (5 bases). The V end was cut by 1 base, the J end by 6 bases, with 16 bases between. Germline V lookup: CDR1 SEHNR, CDR2 FQNEAQ (reference sequence). The length of the CDR3 is 15 residues. The CDR3 here is CASSLVQLGDSEQYF. The CDR3 DNA sequence: TGTGCCAGCAGCTTAGTCCAACTCGGGGATTCCGAGCAGTACTTC.

The genes are TRBV29-1 and TRBJ2-7, with 7 bases fitting TRBD2. V lost 5 bases and J lost 6; bases outside the gene matches: 7. The CDR3 totals 12 residues. Germline loops: CDR1 SQVTM, CDR2 ANQGSEA. In DNA, the CDR3 is TGCAGCGTTCTCGCGGGAGTGGGCGAGCAGTACTTC. Residues: CSVLAGVGEQYF.

The chain combines TRBV5-1 with TRBJ1-2, with 11 bases identical to TRBD1. Unmatched junction bases numbered 4, after V lost 2 bases and J lost 10 bases. The germline V gene encodes CDR1 SGHRS and CDR2 YFSETQ. This CDR3 has 13 residues. CDR3 sequence (DNA): TGCGCCAGCAGCTTACCGGGACAGGGGGACTACACCTTC. It encodes CASSLPGQGDYTF. The variable domain in full, completed from reference TRBV5-1 and TRBJ1-2, reads KAGVTQTPRYLIKTRGQQVTLSCSPISGHRSVSWYQQTPGQGLQFLFEYFSETQRNKGNFPGRFSGRQFSNSRSEMNVSTLELGDSALYLCASSLPGQGDYTFGSGTRLTVV.

V usage is TRBV7-9 and J usage is TRBJ2-5; 8 nucleotides match TRBD2. Trimming took 0 bases from V and 4 from J; bases not matched to a gene: 7. Germline loops: CDR1 SEHNR, CDR2 FQNEAQ (reference sequence). The CDR3 extends over 16 amino acids. CDR3 in amino acids: CASSLAYREGGETQYF. CDR3 nucleotides: TGTGCCAGCAGCTTAGCGTACCGGGAGGGCGGAGAGACCCAGTACTTC.

This clone was seen a few times. This chain links TRBV5-1 with TRBJ2-2, with 11 bases fitting TRBD1. The CDR3 loop spans 17 amino acids. Germline CDR1 SGHRS, CDR2 YFSETQ. J was trimmed by 6 bases and V by 0 bases; bases with no gene match: 7. CDR3 sequence: CASSLESTGQGAGELFF. Written as DNA, the CDR3 is TGCGCCAGCAGCTTGGAGTCTACGGGACAGGGGGCCGGGGAGCTGTTTTTT. Filled out from reference TRBV5-1 and TRBJ2-2, the complete variable domain reads KAGVTQTPRYLIKTRGQQVTLSCSPISGHRSVSWYQQTPGQGLQFLFEYFSETQRNKGNFPGRFSGRQFSNSRSEMNVSTLELGDSALYLCASSLESTGQGAGELFFGEGSRLTVL.

V and J are TRBV19 and TRBJ1-6, with a possible D match to TRBD1 (6 bases). This CDR3 region has 14 residues. The V gene's germline CDR1 is LNHDA and CDR2 SQIVND (reference sequence). V gave up 5 bases and J gave up 3 bases, with 8 bases separating them. The DNA for the CDR3 is TGTGCCAGTAGTGGAGGGGGCTATAATTCACCCCTCCACTTT. Amino acids: CASSGGGYNSPLHF.

The V and J genes are TRBV18 and TRBJ2-1; D is possibly TRBD1 (6 bases). V was trimmed by 3 bases and J by 4 bases, leaving 13 bases between them. The CDR3 is 15 residues long. Looked up from germline, CDR1 is KGHSH and CDR2 is LQKENI. The CDR3 region has the DNA TGTGCCAGCTCACCCCAAACGGACAGATACAATGAGCAGTTCTTC. Protein sequence: CASSPQTDRYNEQFF. The entire variable domain, with the rest obtained from reference TRBV18 and TRBJ2-1, is as follows: NAGVMQNPRHLVRRRGQEARLRCSPMKGHSHVYWYRQLPEEGLKFMVYLQKENIIDESGMPKERFSAEFPKEGPSILRIQQVVRGDSAAYFCASSPQTDRYNEQFFGPGTRLTVL.